This is a list of T cell receptor beta chains from one sample in a study of blood T cell repertoires in COVID-19. The method was immunoSEQ multiplex PCR; TCRdb's version includes in-frame clones alone and lacks a portion of them. The repertoire has 240,000 or so clones, over 65% of them found once; the top ten carry around 3.2%. Sequencing used peripheral blood. Source of these receptors: a woman of 80 years or more with acute or convalescent COVID-19. Each CDR3 is given with its conserved first and last residue. D genes are given only for firm matches. Clone size is stated in some rows and not others, as once, few, many or a class when expanded.

v_gene: TRBV7-9
len: 15
abundance: .
d_gene: TRBD2
j_gene: TRBJ2-2
CDR3nt: TGTGCCAGCAGCCAAAGCGGGGGAAACACCGGGGAGCTGTTTTTT
CDR3aa: CASSQSGGNTGELFF

v_gene: TRBV2
len: 13
abundance: once
d_gene: TRBD1
j_gene: TRBJ2-1
CDR3nt: TGTGCCAGCTCTTTGGACAGGAGGAATGAGCAGTTCTTC
CDR3aa: CASSLDRRNEQFF

v_gene: TRBV7-2
len: 13
abundance: .
d_gene: TRBD2
j_gene: TRBJ2-2
CDR3nt: TGTGCCAGCTGGAGCGGGGGGGCCGGGGAGCTGTTTTTT
CDR3aa: CASWSGGAGELFF

v_gene: TRBV3-1/TRBV3-2
len: 17
abundance: .
d_gene: .
j_gene: TRBJ1-4
CDR3nt: TGTGCCAGCAGCCGGGAGGGCTGGGGAGCAACTAATGAAAAACTGTTTTTT
CDR3aa: CASSREGWGATNEKLFF

v_gene: TRBV19
len: 13
abundance: .
d_gene: .
j_gene: TRBJ2-7
CDR3nt: TGTGCCAGTAGTATACGGGAGACCTACGAGCAGTACTTC
CDR3aa: CASSIRETYEQYF

v_gene: TRBV9
len: 15
abundance: .
d_gene: TRBD1
j_gene: TRBJ2-7
CDR3nt: TGTGCCAGCAGCGCGGCCGGGACAGGTTCCTACGAGCAGTACTTC
CDR3aa: CASSAAGTGSYEQYF

v_gene: TRBV25-1
len: 15
abundance: once
d_gene: .
j_gene: TRBJ1-1
CDR3nt: TGTGCCAGCAGGGGGGGGAGGGCCCACCACCCTGAAGCTTTCTTT
CDR3aa: CASRGGRAHHPEAFF

v_gene: TRBV24-1
len: 12
abundance: few
d_gene: TRBD1
j_gene: TRBJ1-4
CDR3nt: TGTGCCGTCAGGGGGACTAATGAAAAACTGTTTTTT
CDR3aa: CAVRGTNEKLFF

v_gene: TRBV19
len: 16
abundance: .
d_gene: TRBD2
j_gene: TRBJ2-3
CDR3nt: TGTGCCAGTAGTATCTTAGGCGGGGGGGCGACAGATACGCAGTATTTT
CDR3aa: CASSILGGGATDTQYF

v_gene: TRBV25-1
len: 13
abundance: .
d_gene: TRBD1
j_gene: TRBJ2-1
CDR3nt: TGTGCCAGCATGGGACAGGCTTACAATGAGCAGTTCTTC
CDR3aa: CASMGQAYNEQFF

v_gene: TRBV11-2
len: 15
abundance: .
d_gene: .
j_gene: TRBJ2-1
CDR3nt: TGTGCCAGCAGCCCTCGAATTAGTGGCGGAGTCAAGCAGTTCTTC
CDR3aa: CASSPRISGGVKQFF

v_gene: TRBV7-2
len: 15
abundance: few
d_gene: .
j_gene: TRBJ2-4
CDR3nt: TGTGCCAGCAGCCAGCGACAGGATTACAAAAACATTCAGTACTTC
CDR3aa: CASSQRQDYKNIQYF

v_gene: TRBV5-3
len: 18
abundance: .
d_gene: .
j_gene: TRBJ2-1
CDR3nt: TGTGCCAGAAGCTTGGTCTTTCACGACTACCAATCCGGAGATGAGCAGTTCTTC
CDR3aa: CARSLVFHDYQSGDEQFF